The rows below give T cell receptor beta chains drawn from one sample of a study of blood T cell repertoires in COVID-19. Sequencing was performed with immunoSEQ multiplex PCR; in TCRdb, only in-frame clones are kept and a portion is missing. The sample has some 260,000 clones, about nine tenths seen once. Sequences were obtained from peripheral blood. Receptors were obtained from a woman in her thirties with COVID-19, enrolled during active disease. CDR3s include the opening cysteine and the closing phenylalanine or tryptophan. The D gene is left open where the match is weak. Size values are once, few and many counts, or a class for expanded clones, and some rows have none.

J: TRBJ2-3; size: NA; V: TRBV6-6; D: NA; CDR3: CASSLTDTQYF; DNA: TGTGCCAGCAGTTTAACAGATACGCAGTATTTT
J: TRBJ2-5; size: NA; V: TRBV6-5; D: TRBD1; CDR3: CASSYSKTGFGETQYF; DNA: TGTGCCAGCAGTTACTCGAAGACAGGGTTTGGGGAGACCCAGTACTTC
J: TRBJ2-7; size: NA; V: TRBV5-1; D: TRBD1; CDR3: CASSLVGQSYEQYF; DNA: TGCGCCAGCAGCTTGGTGGGACAGAGCTACGAGCAGTACTTC
J: TRBJ1-2; size: few; V: TRBV6-2/TRBV6-3; D: NA; CDR3: CASSSRTAYGYTF; DNA: TGTGCCAGCAGTTCCCGGACAGCTTATGGCTACACCTTC
J: TRBJ2-5; size: NA; V: TRBV29-1; D: NA; CDR3: CSVESRGYTQETQYF; DNA: TGCAGCGTTGAGAGTCGGGGATACACCCAAGAGACCCAGTACTTC
J: TRBJ1-2; size: NA; V: TRBV6-6; D: NA; CDR3: CASERGGGYTF; DNA: TGTGCCAGCGAGAGGGGGGGAGGCTACACCTTC
J: TRBJ1-1; size: NA; V: TRBV7-9; D: NA; CDR3: CASSPPGSTEAFF; DNA: TGTGCCAGCAGCCCCCCGGGAAGCACTGAAGCTTTCTTT
J: TRBJ2-1; size: NA; V: TRBV5-4; D: TRBD2; CDR3: CASSPGGTTNNEQFF; DNA: TGTGCCAGCAGCCCGGGGGGGACTACTAACAATGAGCAGTTCTTC
J: TRBJ2-3; size: NA; V: TRBV9; D: NA; CDR3: CASSVAVGADTQYF; DNA: TGTGCCAGCAGCGTAGCCGTCGGTGCAGATACGCAGTATTTT
J: TRBJ2-7; size: NA; V: TRBV19; D: TRBD1; CDR3: CASSIRDSSSYEQYF; DNA: TGTGCCAGTAGTATCCGGGACAGCAGTTCCTACGAGCAGTACTTC
J: TRBJ1-2; size: NA; V: TRBV7-9; D: TRBD1; CDR3: CASSPADRVSYGYTF; DNA: TGTGCCAGCAGCCCCGCGGACAGGGTCTCCTATGGCTACACCTTC
J: TRBJ2-1; size: NA; V: TRBV10-2; D: NA; CDR3: CASSESSSSYNEQFF; DNA: TGCGCCAGCAGTGAGAGTTCTAGCTCCTACAATGAGCAGTTCTTC
J: TRBJ2-2; size: NA; V: TRBV7-8; D: TRBD1; CDR3: CASSLGQGGTGELFF; DNA: TGTGCCAGCAGCTTAGGACAGGGCGGCACCGGGGAGCTGTTTTTT
J: TRBJ2-2; size: NA; V: TRBV10-1; D: NA; CDR3: CASSDERPNGGELFF; DNA: TGCGCCAGCAGTGATGAGCGACCAAACGGCGGGGAGCTGTTTTTT
J: TRBJ2-4; size: NA; V: TRBV10-2; D: TRBD2; CDR3: CASSLAGGLGNIQYF; DNA: TGCGCCAGCTCACTAGCGGGGGGGCTGGGGAACATTCAGTACTTC
J: TRBJ1-2; size: NA; V: TRBV5-1; D: NA; CDR3: CASSLSDTFNYGYTF; DNA: TGCGCCAGCAGCTTGTCGGACACCTTCAACTATGGCTACACCTTC
J: TRBJ2-5; size: NA; V: TRBV5-8; D: TRBD2; CDR3: CASSIGLAGGTVQETQYF; DNA: TGTGCCAGCAGCATCGGACTAGCGGGGGGCACAGTCCAAGAGACCCAGTACTTC
J: TRBJ2-4; size: once; V: TRBV2; D: TRBD1; CDR3: CASSADRGFENIQYF; DNA: TGTGCCAGCAGTGCCGACAGGGGGTTCGAAAACATTCAGTACTTC
J: TRBJ1-2; size: NA; V: TRBV5-1; D: NA; CDR3: CASSLDGLYGYTF; DNA: TGCGCCAGCAGCTTGGACGGACTCTATGGCTACACCTTC
J: TRBJ2-3; size: NA; V: TRBV7-9; D: NA; CDR3: CASSPGRGGTDTQYF; DNA: TGTGCCAGCAGCCCCGGCAGGGGAGGCACAGATACGCAGTATTTT
J: TRBJ1-6; size: NA; V: TRBV3-1/TRBV3-2; D: TRBD1; CDR3: CASSFAGQNSPLHF; DNA: TGTGCCAGCAGCTTCGCGGGACAGAATTCACCCCTCCACTTT
J: TRBJ1-2; size: few; V: TRBV7-2; D: NA; CDR3: CASSLVGGGRSAVSYGYTF; DNA: TGTGCCAGCAGCTTAGTAGGGGGGGGACGATCGGCGGTCTCCTATGGCTACACCTTC
J: TRBJ2-2; size: NA; V: TRBV7-2; D: NA; CDR3: CASSLLTGSTGELFF; DNA: TGTGCCAGCAGCTTACTCACAGGGTCCACCGGGGAGCTGTTTTTT
J: TRBJ2-3; size: NA; V: TRBV2; D: TRBD2; CDR3: CASSYGLAGGTDTQYF; DNA: TGTGCCAGCAGTTACGGGCTAGCGGGGGGTACAGATACGCAGTATTTT
J: TRBJ1-5; size: few; V: TRBV27; D: NA; CDR3: CASSLSPTGRGNQPQHF; DNA: TGTGCCAGCAGTTTATCGCCGACAGGCAGGGGCAATCAGCCCCAGCATTTT
J: TRBJ1-5; size: once; V: TRBV6-2/TRBV6-3; D: NA; CDR3: CASSRPNSGIGQPQHF; DNA: TGTGCCAGCAGCCGACCGAACAGCGGAATAGGCCAGCCCCAGCATTTT
J: TRBJ2-3; size: few; V: TRBV6-2/TRBV6-3; D: NA; CDR3: CASSYSRGTDTQYF; DNA: TGTGCCAGCAGTTACTCGAGGGGCACAGATACGCAGTATTTT
J: TRBJ2-5; size: NA; V: TRBV5-1; D: TRBD2; CDR3: CASSLGLAGGQETQYF; DNA: TGCGCCAGCAGCCTCGGACTAGCGGGGGGGCAGGAGACCCAGTACTTC
J: TRBJ1-1; size: NA; V: TRBV30; D: NA; CDR3: CAWSASNTEAFF; DNA: TGTGCCTGGAGTGCTAGTAACACTGAAGCTTTCTTT
J: TRBJ2-2; size: NA; V: TRBV5-5; D: TRBD2; CDR3: CASSFSFGPSGIANTGELFF; DNA: TGTGCCAGCAGCTTCAGCTTTGGACCTAGCGGGATCGCGAACACCGGGGAGCTGTTTTTT
J: TRBJ2-5; size: NA; V: TRBV4-1; D: TRBD1; CDR3: CASSQGQGVRETQYF; DNA: TGCGCCAGCAGCCAAGGACAGGGGGTACGGGAGACCCAGTACTTC
J: TRBJ1-4; size: NA; V: TRBV14; D: TRBD1; CDR3: CASSQDSGTGGKLFF; DNA: TGTGCCAGCAGCCAAGATTCCGGGACAGGGGGAAAACTGTTTTTT
J: TRBJ2-7; size: once; V: TRBV4-1; D: NA; CDR3: CASSQTATGPSSYEQYF; DNA: TGCGCCAGCAGCCAAACCGCGACAGGTCCTAGCTCCTACGAGCAGTACTTC
J: TRBJ2-2; size: NA; V: TRBV7-8; D: NA; CDR3: CASSLQGGELFF; DNA: TGTGCCAGCAGCTTACAGGGCGGGGAGCTGTTTTTT
J: TRBJ2-3; size: NA; V: TRBV2; D: NA; CDR3: CASSTEYTQYF; DNA: TGTGCCAGCAGTACGGAGTATACGCAGTATTTT
J: TRBJ2-1; size: NA; V: TRBV15; D: NA; CDR3: CATSRDQGRTTYNEQFF; DNA: TGTGCCACCAGCAGAGATCAGGGCAGGACGACCTACAATGAGCAGTTCTTC
J: TRBJ2-3; size: NA; V: TRBV19; D: NA; CDR3: CASSPRRADTQYF; DNA: TGTGCCAGTAGTCCTCGGCGGGCAGATACGCAGTATTTT
J: TRBJ2-1; size: NA; V: TRBV7-9; D: TRBD2; CDR3: CASSSTSGRRNEQFF; DNA: TGTGCCAGCAGCTCGACTAGCGGGAGGAGAAATGAGCAGTTCTTC
J: TRBJ1-2; size: NA; V: TRBV19; D: NA; CDR3: CASTPAENYGYTF; DNA: TGTGCCAGTACCCCAGCGGAAAACTATGGCTACACCTTC
J: TRBJ2-5; size: NA; V: TRBV2; D: TRBD1; CDR3: CASSPHDRAQETQYF; DNA: TGTGCCAGCAGTCCCCACGACAGGGCCCAAGAGACCCAGTACTTC
J: TRBJ1-1; size: NA; V: TRBV7-2; D: NA; CDR3: CASSLVDSRAFF; DNA: TGTGCCAGCAGCTTAGTGGACAGTCGGGCTTTCTTT
J: TRBJ2-5; size: NA; V: TRBV6-2/TRBV6-3; D: NA; CDR3: CASSYGLVSSETQYF; DNA: TGTGCCAGCAGTTACGGATTAGTTAGCTCGGAGACCCAGTACTTC
J: TRBJ2-3; size: NA; V: TRBV10-1; D: NA; CDR3: CASSEWRSADTQYF; DNA: TGCGCCAGCAGTGAGTGGAGGAGTGCAGATACGCAGTATTTT
J: TRBJ1-2; size: NA; V: TRBV7-9; D: NA; CDR3: CASSPDSSYGYTF; DNA: TGTGCCAGCAGCCCAGACAGCTCTTATGGCTACACCTTC
J: TRBJ1-3; size: NA; V: TRBV28; D: NA; CDR3: CASSEWQGTGNTIYF; DNA: TGTGCCAGCAGTGAATGGCAGGGGACTGGAAACACCATATATTTT
J: TRBJ1-2; size: NA; V: TRBV28; D: NA; CDR3: CASRAADREVRGYTF; DNA: TGTGCCAGCAGAGCGGCGGACCGGGAAGTTCGGGGCTACACCTTC
J: TRBJ1-4; size: NA; V: TRBV28; D: TRBD1; CDR3: CASSLADRSGEKLFF; DNA: TGTGCCAGCAGCCTGGCGGACAGGAGTGGTGAAAAACTGTTTTTT
J: TRBJ2-1; size: NA; V: TRBV15; D: TRBD2; CDR3: CATSRERRLAGHNEQFF; DNA: TGTGCCACCAGCAGAGAGCGAAGGCTAGCGGGCCACAATGAGCAGTTCTTC
J: TRBJ2-3; size: NA; V: TRBV21-1; D: NA; CDR3: CASSLVVAGRGGDTQYF; DNA: TGTGCCAGCAGCTTGGTTGTTGCGGGTAGGGGAGGAGATACGCAGTATTTT
J: TRBJ1-2; size: NA; V: TRBV4-3; D: NA; CDR3: CASSQDRGALGYTF; DNA: TGCGCCAGCAGCCAAGATCGGGGGGCGCTTGGCTACACCTTC